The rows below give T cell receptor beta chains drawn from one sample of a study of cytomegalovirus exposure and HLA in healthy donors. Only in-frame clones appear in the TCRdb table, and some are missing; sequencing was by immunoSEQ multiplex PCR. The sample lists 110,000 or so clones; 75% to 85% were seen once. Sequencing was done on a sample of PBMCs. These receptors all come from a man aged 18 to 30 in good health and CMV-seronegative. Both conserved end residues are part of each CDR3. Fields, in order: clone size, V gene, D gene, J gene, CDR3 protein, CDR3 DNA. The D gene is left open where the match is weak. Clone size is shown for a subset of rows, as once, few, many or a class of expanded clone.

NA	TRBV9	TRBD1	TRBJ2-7	CASSGDTGGSYEQYF	TGTGCCAGCAGCGGAGATACAGGGGGCTCCTACGAGCAGTACTTC
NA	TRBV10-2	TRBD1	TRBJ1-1	CASTVGDRGMNTEAFF	TGCGCCAGCACCGTAGGGGACAGGGGCATGAACACTGAAGCTTTCTTT
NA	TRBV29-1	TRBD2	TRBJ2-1	CSVAHGTSGRDEQFF	TGCAGCGTTGCCCACGGGACTAGCGGGAGGGATGAGCAGTTCTTC
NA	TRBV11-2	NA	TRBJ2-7	CASSAYEQYF	TGTGCCAGCAGCGCGTACGAGCAGTACTTC
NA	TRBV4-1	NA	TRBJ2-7	CASSQGLNRGYEQYF	TGCGCCAGCAGCCAAGGACTGAACCGGGGATACGAGCAGTACTTC
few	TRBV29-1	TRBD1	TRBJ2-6	CSVAQGGTGANVLTF	TGCAGCGTTGCACAGGGGGGAACTGGGGCCAACGTCCTGACTTTC
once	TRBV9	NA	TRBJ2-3	CASSPTGVSGLRYDTQYF	TGTGCCAGCAGCCCCACTGGGGTCTCGGGATTGAGGTATGATACGCAGTATTTT
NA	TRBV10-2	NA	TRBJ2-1	CASRGSSQNRNEQFF	TGCGCCAGCAGAGGGAGCAGCCAGAACCGCAATGAGCAGTTCTTC
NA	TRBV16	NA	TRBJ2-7	CASSPSAHEQYF	TGTGCCAGCAGCCCCTCTGCGCACGAGCAGTACTTC
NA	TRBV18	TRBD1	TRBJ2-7	CASSLEQGAGEQYF	TGTGCCAGCTCACTGGAACAGGGGGCTGGGGAGCAGTACTTC
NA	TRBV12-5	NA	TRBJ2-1	CASGFSTNNEQFF	TGTGCTAGTGGTTTTAGCACGAACAATGAGCAGTTCTTC
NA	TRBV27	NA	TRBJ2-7	CASRGPTRKYEQYF	TGTGCCAGCAGAGGCCCGACACGAAAGTACGAGCAGTACTTC
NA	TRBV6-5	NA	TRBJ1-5	CASRSGLSNQPQHF	TGTGCCAGCAGGTCCGGGTTAAGCAATCAGCCCCAGCATTTT
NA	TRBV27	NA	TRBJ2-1	CASSLFGLSSYNEQFF	TGTGCCAGCAGTTTATTTGGCCTTTCGTCCTACAATGAGCAGTTCTTC
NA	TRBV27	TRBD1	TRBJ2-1	CASSPGGNEQFF	TGTGCCAGCAGCCCAGGGGGCAATGAGCAGTTCTTC
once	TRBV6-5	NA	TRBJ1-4	CASRGSHNEKLFF	TGTGCCAGCAGGGGCAGTCACAATGAAAAACTGTTTTTT
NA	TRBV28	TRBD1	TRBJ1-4	CASSNRGLQGKLFF	TGTGCCAGCAGCAACAGGGGCCTCCAAGGAAAACTGTTTTTT
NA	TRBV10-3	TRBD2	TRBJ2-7	CAISESSGEGYEQYF	TGTGCCATCAGTGAGTCCTCGGGGGAGGGCTACGAGCAGTACTTC
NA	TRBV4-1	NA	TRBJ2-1	CASSQVDMISYNEQFF	TGCGCCAGCAGCCAAGTGGACATGATCTCCTACAATGAGCAGTTCTTC
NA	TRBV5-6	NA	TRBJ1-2	CASSLWEGTRGYTF	TGTGCCAGCAGCTTGTGGGAGGGGACTAGGGGCTACACCTTC
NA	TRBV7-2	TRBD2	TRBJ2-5	CASSGGGLAGGVGETQYF	TGTGCCAGCAGCGGAGGCGGACTAGCGGGAGGGGTCGGGGAGACCCAGTACTTC
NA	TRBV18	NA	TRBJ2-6	CASSPQGSSGANVLTF	TGTGCCAGCTCACCACAGGGGTCCTCTGGGGCCAACGTCCTGACTTTC
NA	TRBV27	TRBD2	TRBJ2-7	CASSSLRRAGAYEQYF	TGTGCCAGCAGTTCCCTTCGGCGGGCGGGAGCGTACGAGCAGTACTTC
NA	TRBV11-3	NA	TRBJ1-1	CASSLGQTRAEAFF	TGTGCCAGCAGCTTAGGACAGACACGAGCTGAAGCTTTCTTT
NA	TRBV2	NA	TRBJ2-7	CASSADRKDYEQYF	TGTGCCAGCAGTGCCGACAGGAAAGATTACGAGCAGTACTTC
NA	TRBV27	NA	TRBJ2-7	CASSPLRDSYEQYF	TGTGCCAGCAGTCCCCTCCGGGACTCCTACGAGCAGTACTTC
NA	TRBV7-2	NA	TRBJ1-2	CASSLARVGGYTF	TGTGCCAGCAGCTTAGCCAGGGTTGGAGGCTACACCTTC
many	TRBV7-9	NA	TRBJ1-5	CASSLGTDAPQHF	TGTGCCAGCAGCTTAGGGACAGACGCGCCCCAGCATTTT
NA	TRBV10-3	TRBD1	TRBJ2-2	CAISEGTGAAGELFF	TGTGCCATCAGTGAAGGGACAGGGGCCGCCGGGGAGCTGTTTTTT
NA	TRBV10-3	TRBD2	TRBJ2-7	CAIRSGGSRYEQYF	TGTGCCATCAGGAGCGGGGGTTCTCGCTACGAGCAGTACTTC
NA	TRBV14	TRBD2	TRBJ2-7	CASSQDGASGSYEQYF	TGTGCCAGCAGCCAAGATGGCGCTAGCGGGAGCTACGAGCAGTACTTC
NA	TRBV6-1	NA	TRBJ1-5	CASSEQGWMVTAQPQHF	TGTGCCAGCAGTGAACAGGGGTGGATGGTAACGGCGCAGCCCCAGCATTTT
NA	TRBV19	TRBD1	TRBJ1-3	CASSKTGTGAARGNTIYF	TGTGCCAGTAGTAAAACCGGGACAGGGGCCGCGAGGGGAAACACCATATATTTT
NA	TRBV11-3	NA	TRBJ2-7	CASRQNYEQYF	TGTGCCAGCAGACAAAACTACGAGCAGTACTTC
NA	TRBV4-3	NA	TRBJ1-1	CASRMGTLNTEAFF	TGCGCCAGCAGGATGGGCACGCTGAACACTGAAGCTTTCTTT
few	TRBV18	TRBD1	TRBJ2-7	CASSPPGQGYEQYF	TGTGCCAGCTCACCACCCGGACAGGGCTACGAGCAGTACTTC
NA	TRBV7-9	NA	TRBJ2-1	CASSLVSSYNEQFF	TGTGCCAGCAGCTTAGTCTCTTCCTACAATGAGCAGTTCTTC
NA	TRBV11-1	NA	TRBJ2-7	CASSSHPSGVLRDEQYF	TGTGCCAGCAGCTCCCACCCTTCGGGGGTTTTACGGGACGAGCAGTACTTC
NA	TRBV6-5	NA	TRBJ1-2	CASSYSTPGKGYTF	TGTGCCAGCAGTTACTCGACTCCGGGGAAGGGCTACACCTTC
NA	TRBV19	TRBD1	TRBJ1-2	CASSSRTGLSNYGYTF	TGTGCCAGTAGCTCGCGGACAGGGCTGTCTAACTATGGCTACACCTTC
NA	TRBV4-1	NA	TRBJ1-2	CASSQGWAPTDNYGYTF	TGCGCCAGCAGCCAAGGGTGGGCGCCCACGGATAACTATGGCTACACCTTC
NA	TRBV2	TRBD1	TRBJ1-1	CASSDRQGNTEAFF	TGTGCCAGCAGTGATAGACAGGGGAACACTGAAGCTTTCTTT
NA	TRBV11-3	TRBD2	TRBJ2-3	CASTSPKLAGASDTQYF	TGTGCCAGCACCTCCCCGAAACTAGCGGGAGCATCAGATACGCAGTATTTT
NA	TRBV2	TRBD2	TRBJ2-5	CASSDFVGGGDTQYF	TGTGCCAGCAGTGATTTCGTGGGGGGGGGAGATACCCAGTACTTC
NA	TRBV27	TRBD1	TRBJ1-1	CASGMTGGTEAFF	TGTGCCAGCGGGATGACAGGGGGCACTGAAGCTTTCTTT
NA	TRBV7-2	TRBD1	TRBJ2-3	CASSLGQGTDTQYF	TGTGCCAGCAGCCTAGGACAGGGAACAGATACGCAGTATTTT
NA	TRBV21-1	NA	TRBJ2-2	CASSNLHQAGELFF	TGTGCCAGCAGCAATCTGCATCAGGCCGGGGAGCTGTTTTTT
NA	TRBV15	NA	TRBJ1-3	CATSSLVLTGNSGNTIYF	TGTGCCACCAGCAGTTTAGTCTTAACAGGGAACTCTGGAAACACCATATATTTT
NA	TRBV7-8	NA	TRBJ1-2	CASSRQRDGYGYTF	TGTGCCAGCAGCCGTCAGAGGGATGGCTATGGCTACACCTTC
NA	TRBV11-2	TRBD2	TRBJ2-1	CASSLGRGVYNEQFF	TGTGCCAGCAGCTTAGGGCGGGGGGTCTACAATGAGCAGTTCTTC
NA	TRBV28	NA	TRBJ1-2	CASSPPRGNGYTF	TGTGCCAGCAGTCCCCCCCGCGGGAATGGCTACACCTTC
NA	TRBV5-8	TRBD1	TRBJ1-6	CASSLEQGSSPLHF	TGTGCCAGCAGCTTGGAACAGGGGAGTTCACCCCTCCACTTT
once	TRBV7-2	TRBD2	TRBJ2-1	CASSLIGPGLAGVNEQFF	TGTGCCAGCAGCTTAATAGGCCCGGGACTAGCGGGAGTCAATGAGCAGTTCTTC
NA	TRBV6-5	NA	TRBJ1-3	CASRQGNTIYF	TGTGCCAGCAGGCAGGGAAACACCATATATTTT
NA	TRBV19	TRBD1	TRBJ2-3	CASSPSGTGGPVARNTQYF	TGTGCCAGTAGTCCCTCCGGGACAGGGGGTCCCGTCGCTCGAAATACGCAGTATTTT
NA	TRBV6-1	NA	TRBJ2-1	CASRLEVNEQFF	TGTGCCAGCAGGCTAGAAGTCAATGAGCAGTTCTTC
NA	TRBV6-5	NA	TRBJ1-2	CASSYSPGVIGYTF	TGTGCCAGCAGTTACTCTCCAGGGGTTATAGGCTACACCTTC
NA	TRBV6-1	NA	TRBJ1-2	CASSEAIRARGGYTF	TGTGCCAGCAGTGAAGCAATCAGGGCCCGAGGAGGCTACACCTTC
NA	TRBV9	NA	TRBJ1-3	CASSVGLVPGLSGNTIYF	TGTGCCAGCAGCGTGGGGCTGGTCCCGGGACTCTCTGGAAACACCATATATTTT
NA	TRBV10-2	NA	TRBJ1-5	CASSEVVGDQPQHF	TGCGCCAGCAGTGAGGTGGTAGGGGATCAGCCCCAGCATTTT